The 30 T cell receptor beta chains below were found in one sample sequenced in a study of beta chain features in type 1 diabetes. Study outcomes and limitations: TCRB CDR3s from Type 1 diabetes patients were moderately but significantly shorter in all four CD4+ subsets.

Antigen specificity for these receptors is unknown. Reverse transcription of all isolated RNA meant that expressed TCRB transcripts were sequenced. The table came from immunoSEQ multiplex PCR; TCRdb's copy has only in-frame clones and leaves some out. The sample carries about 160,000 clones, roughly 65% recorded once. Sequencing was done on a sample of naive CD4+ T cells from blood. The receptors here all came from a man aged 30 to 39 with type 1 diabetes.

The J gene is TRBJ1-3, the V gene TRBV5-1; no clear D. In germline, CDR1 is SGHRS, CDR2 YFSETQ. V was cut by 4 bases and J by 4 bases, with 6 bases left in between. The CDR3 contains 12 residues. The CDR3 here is CASSPWGNTIYF. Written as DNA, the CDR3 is TGCGCCAGCAGCCCCTGGGGAAACACCATATATTTT. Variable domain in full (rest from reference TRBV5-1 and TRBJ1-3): KAGVTQTPRYLIKTRGQQVTLSCSPISGHRSVSWYQQTPGQGLQFLFEYFSETQRNKGNFPGRFSGRQFSNSRSEMNVSTLELGDSALYLCASSPWGNTIYFGEGSWLTVV.

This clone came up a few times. Here the CDR3 DNA reads TGTGCCAGCAGCTCCCCGGGGGGCCTCCACAATGAGCAGTTCTTC. Encoded protein: CASSSPGGLHNEQFF. J is TRBJ2-1 and V is TRBV28; maybe TRBD2 (7 bases). Germline assignment: CDR1 MDHEN and CDR2 SYDVKM. This CDR3 has 15 amino acids. V lost 6 bases to trimming and J lost 5 bases, with 17 bases between them. The entire variable domain, with the rest obtained from reference TRBV28 and TRBJ2-1, is as follows: DVKVTQSSRYLVKRTGEKVFLECVQDMDHENMFWYRQDPGLGLRLIYFSYDVKMKEKGDIPEGYSVSREKKERFSLILESASTNQTSMYLCASSSPGGLHNEQFFGPGTRLTVL.

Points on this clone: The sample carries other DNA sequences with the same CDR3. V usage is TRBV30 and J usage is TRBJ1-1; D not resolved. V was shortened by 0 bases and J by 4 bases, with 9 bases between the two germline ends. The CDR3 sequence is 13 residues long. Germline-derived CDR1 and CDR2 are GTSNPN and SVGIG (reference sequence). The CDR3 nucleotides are TGTGCCTGGAGTGTCCGGTTCGGCACTGAAGCTTTCTTT. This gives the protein CAWSVRFGTEAFF. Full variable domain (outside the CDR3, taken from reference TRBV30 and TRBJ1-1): SQTIHQWPATLVQPVGSPLSLECTVEGTSNPNLYWYRQAAGRGLQLLFYSVGIGQISSEVPQNLSASRPQDRQFILSSKKLLLSDSGFYLCAWSVRFGTEAFFGQGTRLTVV.

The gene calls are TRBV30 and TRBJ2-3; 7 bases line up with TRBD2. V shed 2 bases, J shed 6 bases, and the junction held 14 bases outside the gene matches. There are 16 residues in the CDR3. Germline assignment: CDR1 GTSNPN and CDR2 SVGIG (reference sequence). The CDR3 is CAWSRGLVARVDTQYF. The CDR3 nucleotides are TGTGCCTGGAGTCGCGGACTAGTGGCGAGGGTGGATACGCAGTATTTT.

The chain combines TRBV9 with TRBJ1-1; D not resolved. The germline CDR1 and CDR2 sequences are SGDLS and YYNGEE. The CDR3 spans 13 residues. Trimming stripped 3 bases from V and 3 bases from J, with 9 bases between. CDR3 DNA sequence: TGTGCCAGCAGCGAAAGACACGACACTGAAGCTTTCTTT. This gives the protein CASSERHDTEAFF.

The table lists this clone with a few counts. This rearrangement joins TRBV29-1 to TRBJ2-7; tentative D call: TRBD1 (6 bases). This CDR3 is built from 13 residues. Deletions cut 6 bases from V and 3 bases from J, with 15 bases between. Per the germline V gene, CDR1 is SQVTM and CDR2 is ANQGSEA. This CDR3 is CSVLGQTGYEQYF. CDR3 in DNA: TGCAGCGTCCTAGGACAGACCGGCTACGAGCAGTACTTC.

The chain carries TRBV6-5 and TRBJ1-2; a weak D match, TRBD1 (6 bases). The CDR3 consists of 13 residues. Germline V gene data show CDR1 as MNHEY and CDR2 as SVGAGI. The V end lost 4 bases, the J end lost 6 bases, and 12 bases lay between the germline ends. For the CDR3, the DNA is TGTGCCAGCAGTTCTACAGGGTCTCATGGCTACACCTTC. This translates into CASSSTGSHGYTF.

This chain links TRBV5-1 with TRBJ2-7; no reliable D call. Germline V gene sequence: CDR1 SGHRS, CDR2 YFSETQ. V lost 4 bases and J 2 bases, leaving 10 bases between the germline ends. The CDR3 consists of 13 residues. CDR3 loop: CASSRDNAYEQYF. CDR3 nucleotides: TGCGCCAGCAGCCGAGACAACGCCTACGAGCAGTACTTC.

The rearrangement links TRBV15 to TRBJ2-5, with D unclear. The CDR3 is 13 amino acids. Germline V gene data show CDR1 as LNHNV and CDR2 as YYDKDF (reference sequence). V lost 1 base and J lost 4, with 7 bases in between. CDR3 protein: CATSRVTPETQYF. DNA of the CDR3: TGTGCCACCAGCAGAGTAACCCCAGAGACCCAGTACTTC.

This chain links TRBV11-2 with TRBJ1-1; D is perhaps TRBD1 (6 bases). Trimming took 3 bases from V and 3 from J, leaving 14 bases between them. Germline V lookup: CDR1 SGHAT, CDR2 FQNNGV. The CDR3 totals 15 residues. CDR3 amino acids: CASSLGTFRDTEAFF. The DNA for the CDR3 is TGTGCCAGCAGCTTGGGGACATTTAGGGACACTGAAGCTTTCTTT.

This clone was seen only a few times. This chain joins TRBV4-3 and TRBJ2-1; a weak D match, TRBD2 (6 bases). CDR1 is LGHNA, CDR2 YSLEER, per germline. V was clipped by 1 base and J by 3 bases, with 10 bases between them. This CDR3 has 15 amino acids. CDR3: CASSQARGSYNEQFF. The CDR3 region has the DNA TGCGCCAGCAGCCAAGCCCGGGGGAGCTACAATGAGCAGTTCTTC.

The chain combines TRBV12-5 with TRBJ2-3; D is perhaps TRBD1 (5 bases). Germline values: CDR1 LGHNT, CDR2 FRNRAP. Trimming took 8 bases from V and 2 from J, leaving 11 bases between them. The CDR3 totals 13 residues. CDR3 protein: CASMGRLTDTQYF. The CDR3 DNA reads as TGTGCTAGTATGGGGCGGCTCACAGATACGCAGTATTTT.

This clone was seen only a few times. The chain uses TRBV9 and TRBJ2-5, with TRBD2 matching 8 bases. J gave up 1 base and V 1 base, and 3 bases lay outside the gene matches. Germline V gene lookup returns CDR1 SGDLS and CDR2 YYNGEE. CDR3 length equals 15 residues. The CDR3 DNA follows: TGTGCCAGCAGCGTAATCGCGGGGGGCCAAGAGACCCAGTACTTC. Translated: CASSVIAGGQETQYF.

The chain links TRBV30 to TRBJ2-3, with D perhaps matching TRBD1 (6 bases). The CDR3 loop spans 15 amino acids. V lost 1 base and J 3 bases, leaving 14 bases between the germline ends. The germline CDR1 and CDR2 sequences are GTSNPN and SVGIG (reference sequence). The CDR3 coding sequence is TGTGCCTGGAGTGCCGCCCAAGGGGGAACAGATACGCAGTATTTT. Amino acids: CAWSAAQGGTDTQYF.

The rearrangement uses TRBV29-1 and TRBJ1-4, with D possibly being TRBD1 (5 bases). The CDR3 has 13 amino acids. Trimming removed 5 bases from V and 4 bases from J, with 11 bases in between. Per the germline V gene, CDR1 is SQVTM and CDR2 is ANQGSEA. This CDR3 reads CSVSGGVNEKLFF. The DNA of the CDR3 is TGCAGCGTTTCCGGGGGAGTTAATGAAAAACTGTTTTTT.

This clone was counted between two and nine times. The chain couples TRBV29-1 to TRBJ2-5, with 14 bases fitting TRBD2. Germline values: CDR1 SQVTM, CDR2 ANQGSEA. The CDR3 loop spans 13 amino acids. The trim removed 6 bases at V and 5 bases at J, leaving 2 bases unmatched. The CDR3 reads CSVTSGGAETQYF. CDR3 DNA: TGCAGCGTGACTAGCGGGGGGGCGGAGACCCAGTACTTC.

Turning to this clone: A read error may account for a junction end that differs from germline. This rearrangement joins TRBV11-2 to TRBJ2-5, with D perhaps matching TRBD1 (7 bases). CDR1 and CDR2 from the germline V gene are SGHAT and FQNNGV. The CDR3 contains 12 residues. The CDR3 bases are TGTGCCAGCAGCTCAGGGGGGAACTCCTGCAACTTC. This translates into CASSSGGNSCNF.

The CDR3, as DNA: TGTGCCAGCAGTGCTGACAGGGATATTTCACCCCTCCACTTT. Its protein product is CASSADRDISPLHF. The chain combines TRBV25-1 with TRBJ1-6; 7 nucleotides match TRBD1. The germline V gene has CDR1 MGHDK and CDR2 SYGVNS. V shed 4 bases, J shed 9 bases, and the junction held 6 bases outside the gene matches. The length of the CDR3 is 14 residues.

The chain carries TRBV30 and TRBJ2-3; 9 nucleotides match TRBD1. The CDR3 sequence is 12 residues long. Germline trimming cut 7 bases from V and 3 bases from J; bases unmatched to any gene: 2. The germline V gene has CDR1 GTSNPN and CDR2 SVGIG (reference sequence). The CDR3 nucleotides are TGTGCCTTCGACAGGGGGACAGATACGCAGTATTTT. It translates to CAFDRGTDTQYF.

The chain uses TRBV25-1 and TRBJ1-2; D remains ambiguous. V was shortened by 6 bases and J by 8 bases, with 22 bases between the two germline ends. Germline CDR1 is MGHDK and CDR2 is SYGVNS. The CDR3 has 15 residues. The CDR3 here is CASSNSIRTRGGYTF. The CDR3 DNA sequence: TGTGCCAGCAGCAATTCAATAAGGACCCGCGGGGGCTACACCTTC.

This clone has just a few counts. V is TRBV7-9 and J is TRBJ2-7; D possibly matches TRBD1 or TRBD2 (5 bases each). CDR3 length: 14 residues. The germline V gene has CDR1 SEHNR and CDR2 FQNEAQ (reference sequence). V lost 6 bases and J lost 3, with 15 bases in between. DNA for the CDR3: TGTGCCAGCAGTCGTGGGACCGATAACTACGAGCAGTACTTC. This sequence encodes CASSRGTDNYEQYF.

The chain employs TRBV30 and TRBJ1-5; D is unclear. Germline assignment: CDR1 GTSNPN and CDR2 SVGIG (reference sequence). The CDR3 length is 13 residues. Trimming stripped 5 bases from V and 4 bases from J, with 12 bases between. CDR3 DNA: TGTGCCTGGTGTAAAGGATTTAATCAGCCCCAGCATTTT. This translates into CAWCKGFNQPQHF.

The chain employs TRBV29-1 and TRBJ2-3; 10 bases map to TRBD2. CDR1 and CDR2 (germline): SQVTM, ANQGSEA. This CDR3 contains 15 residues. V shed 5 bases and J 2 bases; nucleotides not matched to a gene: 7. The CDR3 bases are TGCAGCGTTTTTGGGAGCGGGGGGGCCACAGATACGCAGTATTTT. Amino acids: CSVFGSGGATDTQYF.

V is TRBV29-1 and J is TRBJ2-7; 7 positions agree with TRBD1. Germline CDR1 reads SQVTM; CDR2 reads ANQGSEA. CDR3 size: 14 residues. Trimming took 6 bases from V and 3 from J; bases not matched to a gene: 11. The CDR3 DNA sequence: TGCAGCGTCCAACAGGGGTCCCTTCTCTACGAGCAGTACTTC. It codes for CSVQQGSLLYEQYF.

This CDR3 reads CAWSTGSSYNEQFF. CDR3 nucleotides: TGTGCCTGGAGTACAGGGAGCTCCTACAATGAGCAGTTCTTC. The chain uses TRBV30 and TRBJ2-1, with D tentatively TRBD1 (6 bases). Per the germline V gene, CDR1 is GTSNPN and CDR2 is SVGIG (reference sequence). The CDR3 totals 14 residues. V shed 2 bases and J shed 0 bases, with 8 bases lying between them.

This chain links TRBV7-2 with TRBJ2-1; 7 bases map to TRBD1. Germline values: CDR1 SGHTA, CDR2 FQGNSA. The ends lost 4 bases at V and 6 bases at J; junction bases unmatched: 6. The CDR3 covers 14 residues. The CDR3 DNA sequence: TGTGCCAGCAGCTCGGAGAACAGGGGCAATGAGCAGTTCTTC. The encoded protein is CASSSENRGNEQFF. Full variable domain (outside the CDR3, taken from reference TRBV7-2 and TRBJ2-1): GAGVSQSPSNKVTEKGKDVELRCDPISGHTALYWYRQSLGQGLEFLIYFQGNSAPDKSGLPSDRFSAERTGGSVSTLTIQRTQQEDSAVYLCASSSENRGNEQFFGPGTRLTVL.

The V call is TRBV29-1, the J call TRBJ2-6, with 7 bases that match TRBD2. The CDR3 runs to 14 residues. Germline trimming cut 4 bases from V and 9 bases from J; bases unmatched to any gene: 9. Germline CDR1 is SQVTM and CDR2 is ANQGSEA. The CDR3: CSVVTRGDGNVLTF. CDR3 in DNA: TGCAGCGTTGTCACTCGGGGGGATGGCAACGTCCTGACTTTC.

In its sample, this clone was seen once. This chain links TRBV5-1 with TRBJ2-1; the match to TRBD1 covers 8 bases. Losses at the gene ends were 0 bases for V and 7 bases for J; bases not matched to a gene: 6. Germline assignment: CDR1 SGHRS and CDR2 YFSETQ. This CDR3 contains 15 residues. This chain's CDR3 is CASSLGQGLGNEQFF. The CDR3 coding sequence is TGCGCCAGCAGCTTGGGACAGGGGCTGGGAAATGAGCAGTTCTTC.

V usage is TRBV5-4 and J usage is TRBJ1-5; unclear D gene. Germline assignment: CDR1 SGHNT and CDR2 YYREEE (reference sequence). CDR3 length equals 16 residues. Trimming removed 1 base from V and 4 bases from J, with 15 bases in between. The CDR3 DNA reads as TGTGCCAGCAGCTTGTTCTCTGCACAGCCAAATCAGCCCCAGCATTTT. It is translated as CASSLFSAQPNQPQHF.

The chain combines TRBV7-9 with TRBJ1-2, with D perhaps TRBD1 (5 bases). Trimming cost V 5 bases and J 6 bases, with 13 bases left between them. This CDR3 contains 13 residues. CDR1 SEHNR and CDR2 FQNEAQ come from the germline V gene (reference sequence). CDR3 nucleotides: TGTGCCAGCAGCCCCAGGGCACAACATGGCTACACCTTC. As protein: CASSPRAQHGYTF.